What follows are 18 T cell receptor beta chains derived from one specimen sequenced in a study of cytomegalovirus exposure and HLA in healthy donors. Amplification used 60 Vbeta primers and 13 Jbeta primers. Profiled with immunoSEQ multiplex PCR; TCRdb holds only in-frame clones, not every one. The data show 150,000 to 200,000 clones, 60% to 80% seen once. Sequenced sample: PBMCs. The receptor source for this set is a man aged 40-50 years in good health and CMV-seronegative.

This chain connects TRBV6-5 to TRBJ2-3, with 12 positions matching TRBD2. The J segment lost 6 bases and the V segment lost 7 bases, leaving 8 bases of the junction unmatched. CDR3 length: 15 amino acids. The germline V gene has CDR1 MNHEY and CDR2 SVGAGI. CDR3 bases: TGTGCCAGCAAGGCACTAGCGGGAGGAGGCGATACGCAGTATTTT. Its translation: CASKALAGGGDTQYF.

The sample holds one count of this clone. CDR3 loop: CASSVERNSLNEKLFF. The CDR3 nucleotides are TGTGCCAGCAGCGTAGAAAGGAACAGCCTTAATGAAAAACTGTTTTTT. The gene calls are TRBV9 and TRBJ1-4, with D unclear. V gave up 0 bases and J gave up 4 bases, with 13 bases separating them. This CDR3 has 16 amino acids. Germline values: CDR1 SGDLS, CDR2 YYNGEE.

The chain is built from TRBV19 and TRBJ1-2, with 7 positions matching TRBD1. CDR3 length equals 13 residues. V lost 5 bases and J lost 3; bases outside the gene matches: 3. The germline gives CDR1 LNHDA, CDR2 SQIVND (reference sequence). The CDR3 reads CASSLGQDYGYTF. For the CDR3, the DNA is TGTGCCAGTAGTCTAGGACAGGACTATGGCTACACCTTC.

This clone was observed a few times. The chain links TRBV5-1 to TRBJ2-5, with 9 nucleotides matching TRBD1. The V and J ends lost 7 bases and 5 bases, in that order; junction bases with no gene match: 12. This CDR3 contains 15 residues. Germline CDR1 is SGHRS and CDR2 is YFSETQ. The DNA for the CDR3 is TGCGCCAGCCGGGCCAGGGGACAGGGATATGAGACCCAGTACTTC. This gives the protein CASRARGQGYETQYF.

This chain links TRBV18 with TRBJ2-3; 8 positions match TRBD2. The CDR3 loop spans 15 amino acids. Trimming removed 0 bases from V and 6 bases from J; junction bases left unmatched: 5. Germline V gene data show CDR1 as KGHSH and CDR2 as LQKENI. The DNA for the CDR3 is TGTGCCAGCTCACCACCCCGGGAGGGATATGATACGCAGTATTTT. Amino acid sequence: CASSPPREGYDTQYF. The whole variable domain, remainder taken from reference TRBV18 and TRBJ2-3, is NAGVMQNPRHLVRRRGQEARLRCSPMKGHSHVYWYRQLPEEGLKFMVYLQKENIIDESGMPKERFSAEFPKEGPSILRIQQVVRGDSAAYFCASSPPREGYDTQYFGPGTRLTVL.

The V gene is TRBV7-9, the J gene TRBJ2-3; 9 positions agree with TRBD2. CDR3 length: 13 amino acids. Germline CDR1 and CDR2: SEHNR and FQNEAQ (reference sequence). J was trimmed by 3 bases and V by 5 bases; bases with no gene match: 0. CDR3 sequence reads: CASSAGGTDTQYF. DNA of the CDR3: TGTGCCAGCAGCGCGGGGGGGACAGATACGCAGTATTTT.

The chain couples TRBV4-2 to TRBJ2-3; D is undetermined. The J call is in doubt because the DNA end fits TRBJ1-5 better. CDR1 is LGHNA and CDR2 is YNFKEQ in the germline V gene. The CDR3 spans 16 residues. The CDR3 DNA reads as TGTGCCAGCAGCCAGTCGAGCGGAGGAAGCACAGATACGCAGCATTTT. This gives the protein CASSQSSGGSTDTQHF.

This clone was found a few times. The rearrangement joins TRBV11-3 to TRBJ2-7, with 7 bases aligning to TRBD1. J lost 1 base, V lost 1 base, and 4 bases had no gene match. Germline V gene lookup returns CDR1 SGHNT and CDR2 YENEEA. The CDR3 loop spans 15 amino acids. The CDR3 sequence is CASSLGTGQSYEQYF. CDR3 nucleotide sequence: TGTGCCAGCAGCTTAGGGACGGGACAGTCCTACGAGCAGTACTTC. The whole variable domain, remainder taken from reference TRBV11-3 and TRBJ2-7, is EAGVVQSPRYKIIEKKQPVAFWCNPISGHNTLYWYLQNLGQGPELLIRYENEEAVDDSQLPKDRFSAERLKGVDSTLKIQPAELGDSAVYLCASSLGTGQSYEQYFGPGTRLTVT.

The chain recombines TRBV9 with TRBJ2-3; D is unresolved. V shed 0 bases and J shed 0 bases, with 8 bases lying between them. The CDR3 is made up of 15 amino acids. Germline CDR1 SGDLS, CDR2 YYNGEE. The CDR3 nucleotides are TGTGCCAGCAGCGTAGGTGTTACTAGCACAGATACGCAGTATTTT. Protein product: CASSVGVTSTDTQYF.

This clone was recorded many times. CDR3 nucleotides: TGTGCCAGCAGCTTAGACGGGGACAATGAGCAGTTCTTC. As protein: CASSLDGDNEQFF. The V and J genes are TRBV7-9 and TRBJ2-1; a possible D gene is TRBD2 (5 bases). Germline CDR1 is SEHNR and CDR2 is FQNEAQ (reference sequence). The length of the CDR3 is 13 residues. Between the trimmed V and J ends, which lost 1 base and 5 bases, there was a span of 6 bases.

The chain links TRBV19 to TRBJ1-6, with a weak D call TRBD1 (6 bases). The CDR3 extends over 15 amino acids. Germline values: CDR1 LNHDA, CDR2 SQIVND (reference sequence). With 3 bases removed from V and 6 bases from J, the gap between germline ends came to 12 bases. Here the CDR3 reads CASSIAGAVNSPLHF. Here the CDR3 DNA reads TGTGCCAGTAGTATCGCGGGGGCGGTTAATTCACCCCTCCACTTT.

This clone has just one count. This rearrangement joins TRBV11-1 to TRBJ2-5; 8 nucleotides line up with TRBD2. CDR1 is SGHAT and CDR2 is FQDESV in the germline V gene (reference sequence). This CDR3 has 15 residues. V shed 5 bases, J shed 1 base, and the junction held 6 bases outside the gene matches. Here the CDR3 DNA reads TGTGCCAGCAGCACCCGGGCGGGGGGCCAAGAGACCCAGTACTTC. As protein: CASSTRAGGQETQYF.

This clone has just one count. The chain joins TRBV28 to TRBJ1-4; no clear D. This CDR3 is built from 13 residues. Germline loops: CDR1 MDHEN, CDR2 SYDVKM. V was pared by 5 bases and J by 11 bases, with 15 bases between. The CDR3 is CASSPRQHGKLFF. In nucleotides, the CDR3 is TGTGCCAGCAGTCCCCGGCAGCACGGGAAACTGTTTTTT.

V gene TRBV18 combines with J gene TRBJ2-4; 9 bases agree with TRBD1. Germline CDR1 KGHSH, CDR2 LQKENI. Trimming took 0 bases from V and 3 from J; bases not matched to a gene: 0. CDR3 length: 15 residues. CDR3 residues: CASSPPGQGKNIQYF. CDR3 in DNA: TGTGCCAGCTCACCACCGGGACAGGGCAAAAACATTCAGTACTTC.

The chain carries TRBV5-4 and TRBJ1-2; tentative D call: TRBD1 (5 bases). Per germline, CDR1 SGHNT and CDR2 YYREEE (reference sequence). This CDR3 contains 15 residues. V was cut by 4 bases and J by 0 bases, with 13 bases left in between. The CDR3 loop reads CASSVGATANYGYTF. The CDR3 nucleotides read TGTGCCAGCAGCGTAGGGGCTACAGCTAACTATGGCTACACCTTC.

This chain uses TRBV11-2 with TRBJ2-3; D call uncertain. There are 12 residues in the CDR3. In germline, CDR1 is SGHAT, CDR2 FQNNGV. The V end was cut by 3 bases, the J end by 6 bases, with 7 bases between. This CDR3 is CASSFTRDTQYF. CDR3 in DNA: TGTGCCAGCAGCTTCACCAGGGATACGCAGTATTTT.

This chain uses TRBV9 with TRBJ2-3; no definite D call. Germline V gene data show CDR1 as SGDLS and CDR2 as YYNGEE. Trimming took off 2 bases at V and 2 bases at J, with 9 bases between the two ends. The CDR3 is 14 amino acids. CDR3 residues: CASSVFADTDTQYF. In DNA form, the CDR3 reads TGTGCCAGCAGCGTCTTTGCGGACACAGATACGCAGTATTTT.

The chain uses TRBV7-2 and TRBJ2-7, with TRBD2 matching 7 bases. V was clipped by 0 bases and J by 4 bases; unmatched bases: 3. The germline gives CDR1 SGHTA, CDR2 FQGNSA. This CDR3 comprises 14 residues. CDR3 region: CASSLAGTKYEQYF. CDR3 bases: TGTGCCAGCAGCTTAGCGGGGACTAAATACGAGCAGTACTTC.